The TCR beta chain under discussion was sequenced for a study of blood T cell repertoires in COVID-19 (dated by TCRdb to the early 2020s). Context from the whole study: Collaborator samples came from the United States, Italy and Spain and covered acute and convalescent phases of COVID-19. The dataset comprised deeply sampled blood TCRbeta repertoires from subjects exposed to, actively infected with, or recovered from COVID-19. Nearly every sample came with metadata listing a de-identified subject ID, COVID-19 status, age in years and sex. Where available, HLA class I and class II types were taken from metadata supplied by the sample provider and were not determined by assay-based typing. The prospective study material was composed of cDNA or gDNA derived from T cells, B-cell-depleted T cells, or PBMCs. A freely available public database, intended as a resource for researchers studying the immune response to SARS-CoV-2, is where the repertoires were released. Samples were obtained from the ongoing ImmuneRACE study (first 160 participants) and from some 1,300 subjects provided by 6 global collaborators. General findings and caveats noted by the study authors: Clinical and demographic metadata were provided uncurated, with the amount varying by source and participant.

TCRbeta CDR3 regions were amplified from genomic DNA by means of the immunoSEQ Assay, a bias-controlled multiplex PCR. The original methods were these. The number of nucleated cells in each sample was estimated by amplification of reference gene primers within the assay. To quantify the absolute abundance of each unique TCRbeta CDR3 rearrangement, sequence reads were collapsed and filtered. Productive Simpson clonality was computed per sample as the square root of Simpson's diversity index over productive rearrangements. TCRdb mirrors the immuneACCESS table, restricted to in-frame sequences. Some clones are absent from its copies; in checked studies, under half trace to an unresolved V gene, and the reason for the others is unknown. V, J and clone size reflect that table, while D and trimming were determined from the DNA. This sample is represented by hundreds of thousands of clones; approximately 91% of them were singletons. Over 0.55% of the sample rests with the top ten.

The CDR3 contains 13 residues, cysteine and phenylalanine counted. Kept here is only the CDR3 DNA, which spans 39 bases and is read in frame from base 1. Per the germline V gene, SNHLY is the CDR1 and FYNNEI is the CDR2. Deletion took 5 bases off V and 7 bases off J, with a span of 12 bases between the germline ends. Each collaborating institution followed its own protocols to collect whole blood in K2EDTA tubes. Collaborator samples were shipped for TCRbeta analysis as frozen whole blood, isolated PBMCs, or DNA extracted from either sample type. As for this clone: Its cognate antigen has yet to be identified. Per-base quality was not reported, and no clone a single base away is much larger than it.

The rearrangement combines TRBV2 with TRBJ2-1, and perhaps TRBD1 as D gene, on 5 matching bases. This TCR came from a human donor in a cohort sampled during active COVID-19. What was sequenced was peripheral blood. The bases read TGTGCCAGCAGTTCAGTGGGGCCAAATGAGCAGTTCTTC. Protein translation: CASSSVGPNEQFF.